The 22 T cell receptor beta chains below all came from one sample that was sequenced in a study of blood T cell repertoires in COVID-19 (dated by TCRdb to the early 2020s). Receptors were amplified or captured by the immunoSEQ multiplex PCR assay. Not all clones reach the TCRdb copy of this immuneACCESS table, which keeps in-frame sequences only. Checked studies attribute under half of the gap to unresolved V genes and leave the rest unexplained. The sample table contains over 250,000 clones; only one count was recorded for around 82% of them. Of the sample, approximately 9% falls within the top ten clones. Sequencing used peripheral blood. All receptors derive from a woman aged 45 to 65 who had recovered from COVID-19.

The chain's CDR3 is CASSLGLAAADTQYF. The CDR3 nucleotides read TGTGCCAGCAGCTTAGGACTAGCGGCTGCAGATACGCAGTATTTT. J is TRBJ2-3 and V is TRBV7-9, with TRBD2 matching over 9 bases. The ends lost 1 base at V and 4 bases at J; junction bases unmatched: 3. The CDR3 sequence is 15 residues long. The germline V gene has CDR1 SEHNR and CDR2 FQNEAQ (reference sequence).

This clone was seen once. V gene TRBV24-1 combines with J gene TRBJ2-2; D might be TRBD1 (6 bases). The germline V and J ends were trimmed by 3 bases and 0 bases, with 16 bases remaining between them. Germline lookup yields CDR1 KGHDR and CDR2 SFDVKD. The length of the CDR3 is 18 residues. CDR3 loop: CATSDRKGHLTNTGELFF. As DNA, the CDR3 is TGTGCCACCAGTGATCGAAAGGGACATCTAACGAACACCGGGGAGCTGTTTTTT.

The sample holds a few counts of this clone. The V and J genes are TRBV3-1 (or the pseudogene TRBV3-2) and TRBJ2-7; the match to TRBD2 covers 11 bases. Losses at the gene ends were 6 bases for V and 3 bases for J; bases not matched to a gene: 7. Per germline, CDR1 LGHDT and CDR2 YNNKEL (reference sequence). The CDR3 has 15 amino acids. The CDR3, as DNA: TGTGCCAGCAGTCTGACTAGCGGGGCCCACTACGAGCAGTACTTC. Its translation is CASSLTSGAHYEQYF.

This rearrangement joins TRBV30 to TRBJ1-5; 9 nucleotides align to TRBD1. V gave up 1 base and J gave up 6 bases; unmatched junction bases: 1. Germline CDR1 reads GTSNPN; CDR2 reads SVGIG (reference sequence). CDR3 size: 13 residues. CDR3: CAWSGTGVQPQHF. CDR3 sequence (DNA): TGTGCCTGGAGTGGGACAGGGGTTCAGCCCCAGCATTTT.

This clone was detected only a few times. V is TRBV24-1 and J is TRBJ1-5, with D perhaps TRBD1 (5 bases). V shed 7 bases and J shed 0 bases, with 9 bases lying between them. Germline V gene data show CDR1 as KGHDR and CDR2 as SFDVKD. The CDR3 runs to 14 residues. The CDR3 here is CATRDTYSNQPQHF. Written as DNA, the CDR3 is TGTGCCACCAGGGACACCTATAGCAATCAGCCCCAGCATTTT.

This clone is a singleton in its sample. V usage is TRBV3-1 (or the pseudogene TRBV3-2) and J usage is TRBJ2-4, with TRBD1 as a possible D gene (7 bases). The ends were cut back, 0 bases at V and 5 bases at J, with 20 bases in the middle. Per germline, CDR1 LGHDT and CDR2 YNNKEL (reference sequence). The CDR3 contains 18 residues. CDR3 sequence (DNA): TGTGCCAGCAGCCAAGATTTTGGAGGGGGCGGCAGCCAAAACATTCAGTACTTC. Protein product: CASSQDFGGGGSQNIQYF.

The chain combines TRBV9 with TRBJ2-5; TRBD1 might be the D (7 bases). The CDR3 totals 15 residues. With 2 bases removed from V and 5 bases from J, the gap between germline ends came to 16 bases. In germline, CDR1 is SGDLS, CDR2 YYNGEE. The DNA for the CDR3 is TGTGCCAGCAGCGTTGACAGGGAGGCGGTTGAGACCCAGTACTTC. This codes for CASSVDREAVETQYF.

To note about this clone: A read error may explain this, as a much larger clone is one base away. Additional DNA sequences in this sample encode the identical CDR3. V gene TRBV19 combines with J gene TRBJ2-7, with D tentatively TRBD1 (5 bases). Germline-derived CDR1 and CDR2 are LNHDA and SQIVND (reference sequence). The V and J ends lost 6 bases and 3 bases respectively, with 12 bases between them. The CDR3 consists of 13 residues. The CDR3 region is CASSLTGDYEQYF. The CDR3 DNA sequence: TGTGCCAGTAGCCTTACAGGAGACTACGAGCAGTACTTC. The whole variable domain, filled in from reference TRBV19 and TRBJ2-7, reads DGGITQSPKYLFRKEGQNVTLSCEQNLNHDAMYWYRQDPGQGLRLIYYSQIVNDFQKGDIAEGYSVSREKKESFPLTVTSAQKNPTAFYLCASSLTGDYEQYFGPGTRLTVT.

The chain uses TRBV7-9 and TRBJ2-7; no clear D gene. CDR1 is SEHNR, CDR2 FQNEAQ, per germline (reference sequence). Between the trimmed V and J ends, which lost 4 bases and 4 bases, there was a span of 8 bases. There are 12 residues in the CDR3. Here the CDR3 DNA reads TGTGCCAGCAGCTCCATTCAATACGAGCAGTACTTC. Amino acid sequence: CASSSIQYEQYF.

The chain combines TRBV6-2 or TRBV6-3 with TRBJ2-1; TRBD2 matches at 10 bases. The germline gives CDR1 MNHEY, CDR2 SVGEGT. V gave up 0 bases and J gave up 10 bases; unmatched junction bases: 6. The CDR3 runs to 15 residues. CDR3 sequence (DNA): TGTGCCAGCAGTTACTCCAGCGGGAGGGCTCGGGAGCAGTTCTTC. Protein sequence: CASSYSSGRAREQFF.

This clone was recorded once. The chain couples TRBV27 to TRBJ2-2, with D unclear. Germline V gives CDR1 MNHEY, CDR2 SMNVEV (reference sequence). Trimming left V 7 bases short and J 1 base short, with 10 bases between. The CDR3 is 14 residues long. The CDR3, as DNA: TGTGCCAGCATGGTACAGTTGAACACCGGGGAGCTGTTTTTT. Residues: CASMVQLNTGELFF.

The gene calls are TRBV6-1 and TRBJ2-2, with D perhaps matching TRBD1 (6 bases). The V gene lost 1 base and the J gene lost 6 bases, with 9 bases spanning the gap. The CDR3 runs 14 residues. CDR1 is MNHNS, CDR2 SASEGT, per germline. CDR3 nucleotide sequence: TGTGCCAGCAGTGAAGTTAAGGGGGCCGGGGAGCTGTTTTTT. This gives the protein CASSEVKGAGELFF.

V and J are TRBV28 and TRBJ1-5; perhaps TRBD1 as D (5 bases). V lost 6 bases, J lost 6 bases, and 18 bases lay in between. CDR1 and CDR2 from the germline V gene are MDHEN and SYDVKM. The CDR3 has 15 amino acids. CDR3 sequence (DNA): TGTGCCAGCAGACGCGGGGACGGAGTCGGTCAGCCCCAGCATTTT. Translating gives CASRRGDGVGQPQHF.

This clone was counted once. The chain uses TRBV5-1 and TRBJ2-3; no definite D call. Trimming removed 5 bases at V and 1 base at J, with 11 bases between. Germline CDR1 SGHRS, CDR2 YFSETQ. CDR3 length: 14 residues. The CDR3 reads CASRLGEGTDTQYF. CDR3 nucleotides: TGCGCCAGCAGGTTAGGTGAGGGCACAGATACGCAGTATTTT.

The rearrangement links TRBV19 to TRBJ2-3, with D uncertain. CDR1 and CDR2 (germline): LNHDA, SQIVND (reference sequence). The CDR3 is 14 amino acids. V lost 7 bases to trimming and J lost 4 bases, with 15 bases between them. CDR3 amino acids: CASTLHRRPDTQYF. Here the CDR3 DNA reads TGTGCCAGTACCCTTCACCGGCGGCCAGATACGCAGTATTTT. Variable domain in full (rest from reference TRBV19 and TRBJ2-3): DGGITQSPKYLFRKEGQNVTLSCEQNLNHDAMYWYRQDPGQGLRLIYYSQIVNDFQKGDIAEGYSVSREKKESFPLTVTSAQKNPTAFYLCASTLHRRPDTQYFGPGTRLTVL.

The chain is built from TRBV5-1 and TRBJ1-1; 12 nucleotides agree with TRBD1. The length of the CDR3 is 16 residues. Germline V gives CDR1 SGHRS, CDR2 YFSETQ. J gave up 5 bases and V 0 bases, and 5 bases lay outside the gene matches. CDR3 residues: CASSLGGQGARTEAFF. The CDR3 DNA follows: TGCGCCAGCAGCTTGGGGGGACAGGGGGCGAGGACTGAAGCTTTCTTT.

CDR3 coding DNA: TGTGCCAGCAGCTTGCTAGCGGGATATGAGCAGTTCTTC. The encoded protein is CASSLLAGYEQFF. The rearrangement joins TRBV7-3 to TRBJ2-1, with 9 bases matching TRBD2. Germline-derived CDR1 and CDR2 are SGHTA and FQGTGA. Trimming at V came to 3 bases and at J to 8 bases, leaving 2 bases not matched to a gene. This CDR3 has 13 amino acids.

A few counts support this clone. The chain has TRBV5-6 and TRBJ2-7; D is perhaps TRBD2 (6 bases). The CDR3 sequence is 14 residues long. Per the germline V gene, CDR1 is SGHDT and CDR2 is YYEEEE. Deletions cut 4 bases from V and 3 bases from J, with 14 bases between. The DNA of the CDR3 is TGTGCCAGCAGCCCTGCGGGACGGAACTACGAGCAGTACTTC. Protein: CASSPAGRNYEQYF. Complete variable domain (other parts from reference TRBV5-6 and TRBJ2-7): DAGVTQSPTHLIKTRGQQVTLRCSPKSGHDTVSWYQQALGQGPQFIFQYYEEEERQRGNFPDRFSGHQFPNYSSELNVNALLLGDSALYLCASSPAGRNYEQYFGPGTRLTVT.

The J gene is TRBJ1-1, the V gene TRBV6-1; TRBD1 is a possible D gene (5 bases). The length of the CDR3 is 13 residues. V dropped 3 bases and J dropped 7 bases, with 12 bases sitting between them. CDR1 MNHNS and CDR2 SASEGT come from the germline V gene. The CDR3 nucleotides are TGTGCCAGCAGTGATTCAGGGAAAATTGAAGCTTTCTTT. Residues: CASSDSGKIEAFF.

As DNA, the CDR3 is TGTGCCAGCAGTGTCGGTCAGGCCCTCCTTTTTGGGGCCAACGTCCTGACTTTC. Amino acids: CASSVGQALLFGANVLTF. J is TRBJ2-6 and V is TRBV2, with D hard to call. The V gene's germline CDR1 is SNHLY and CDR2 FYNNEI. The CDR3 has 18 residues. V lost 4 bases and J lost 3, with 19 bases in between. The full variable domain, with the rest looked up from reference TRBV2 and TRBJ2-6, is EPEVTQTPSHQVTQMGQEVILRCVPISNHLYFYWYRQILGQKVEFLVSFYNNEISEKSEIFDDQFSVERPDGSNFTLKIRSTKLEDSAMYFCASSVGQALLFGANVLTFGAGSRLTVL.

This clone was recorded only once. The chain recombines TRBV27 with TRBJ1-2; 8 bases are a match to TRBD1. Germline V gene sequence: CDR1 MNHEY, CDR2 SMNVEV (reference sequence). V shed 6 bases, J shed 7 bases, and the junction held 10 bases outside the gene matches. CDR3 length: 14 residues. The DNA for the CDR3 is TGTGCCAGCAGATCAGGACAGGGTGATGGTGGCTACACCTTC. This codes for CASRSGQGDGGYTF.

The V gene is TRBV6-5, the J gene TRBJ1-2, with TRBD1 matching 8 bases. This CDR3 spans 15 amino acids. Germline CDR1 is MNHEY and CDR2 is SVGAGI. Germline trimming cut 6 bases from V and 4 bases from J; bases unmatched to any gene: 10. CDR3 bases: TGTGCCAGCAGCCGCAATCAGGGGGCAGGCTATGGCTACACCTTC. Its protein product is CASSRNQGAGYGYTF.